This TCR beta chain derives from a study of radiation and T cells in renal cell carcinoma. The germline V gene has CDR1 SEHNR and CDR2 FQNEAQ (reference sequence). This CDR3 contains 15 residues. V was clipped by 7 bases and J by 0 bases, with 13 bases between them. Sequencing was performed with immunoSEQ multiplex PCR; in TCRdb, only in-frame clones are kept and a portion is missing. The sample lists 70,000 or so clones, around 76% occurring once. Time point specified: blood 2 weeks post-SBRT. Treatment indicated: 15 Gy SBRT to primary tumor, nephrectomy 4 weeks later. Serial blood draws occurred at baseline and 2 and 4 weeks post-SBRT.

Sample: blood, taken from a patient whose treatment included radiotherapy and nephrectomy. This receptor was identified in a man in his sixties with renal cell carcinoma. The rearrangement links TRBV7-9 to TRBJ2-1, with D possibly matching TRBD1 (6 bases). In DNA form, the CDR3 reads TGTGCCAGCACCCTGGGGGCGGGCTCCTACAATGAGCAGTTCTTC. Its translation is CASTLGAGSYNEQFF.